This TCR beta chain was documented in a study of shared clonotypes between healthy human individuals. Study details: The study used three CD4 naive, three CD4 memory, two CD8 naive and one CD8 memory plate per donor. Study outcomes and limitations: Among several donors, about 4.6% of naive CD4 clonotypes were found in common.

Concerning this clone itself: Its specificity is not known.

All of the donors resided in Nashville, Tennessee, and each was a Caucasian adult. The V gene end was trimmed by 4 bases and the J gene end by 6 bases; junction bases not matched to a gene: 6. This CDR3 is 16 amino acids long. CDR1 and CDR2 (germline): SGHTS, YDEGEE. Assay used: immunoSEQ multiplex PCR; TCRdb lists only in-frame clones, some missing. The sample carries some 980,000 clones, about 80% recorded once. J is TRBJ2-3 and V is TRBV5-8, with 15 bases fitting TRBD2. The TCR was taken from a man between 18 and 29 years old in good health. Sequences were obtained from memory CD4+ T cells sorted from blood. Sample subset: CD45RA-negative fraction. CDR3 in amino acids: CASSQGLAGGADTQYF. The CDR3 nucleotides are TGTGCCAGCAGCCAAGGACTAGCGGGAGGGGCGGATACGCAGTATTTT. Supplemented by reference TRBV5-8 and TRBJ2-3, the full variable domain reads EAGVTQSPTHLIKTRGQQATLRCSPISGHTSVYWYQQALGLGLQFLLWYDEGEERNRGNFPPRFSGRQFPNYSSELNVNALELEDSALYLCASSQGLAGGADTQYFGPGTRLTVL.